One T cell receptor (beta chain) is described in this entry. Its antigen is unknown. Libraries were prepared by immunoSEQ multiplex PCR; TCRdb keeps only in-frame clonotypes and omits some of them. The sample carries roughly 9,700 clones, 70% to 90% recorded once. These data originate in a study of STAT3 mutations in large granular lymphocyte leukemia. This CDR3 has 15 residues. The V and J ends lost 6 bases and 8 bases, in that order; junction bases with no gene match: 13. The germline V gene has CDR1 LNHDA and CDR2 SQIVND (reference sequence). Study results and limitations: At least one immunodominant TCR beta clonotype appeared in every T-cell large granular lymphocyte leukemia patient.

The chain has TRBV19 and TRBJ2-1; 7 bases match TRBD2. Input material: peripheral blood mononuclear cells. The TCR comes from a man aged 55 to 69 with T-cell large granular lymphocyte leukemia. Some clones in this sample may be carry-over from other donors' samples. CDR3 DNA: TGTGCCAGTAGCGAGCGGGGCAGACCCTTCGATGAGCAGTTCTTC. Its translation: CASSERGRPFDEQFF.